These 12 T cell receptor beta chains were sequenced from one sample in a study of OX40 agonist ivuxolimab in advanced cancers. Repertoires were generated with immunoSEQ multiplex PCR, while TCRdb's copy carries only in-frame clones and drops some. The sample lists some 80,000 clones; roughly 92% were seen once. This material consisted of CD4+ or CD8+ T cells sorted from blood, taken in a trial of the OX40 agonist ivuxolimab. The receptors were gathered from an adult with an advanced solid tumor such as melanoma, head and neck, liver or kidney cancer.

This chain uses TRBV5-1 with TRBJ2-7; 10 bases match TRBD2. Germline CDR1 SGHRS, CDR2 YFSETQ. The CDR3 length is 14 residues. Losses at the gene ends were 4 bases for V and 6 bases for J; bases not matched to a gene: 7. CDR3 in amino acids: CASSPGLAPGEQYF. CDR3 coding DNA: TGCGCCAGCAGCCCGGGACTAGCGCCGGGCGAGCAGTACTTC.

This clone was picked up one time. V is TRBV6-5 and J is TRBJ2-1; the match to TRBD1 covers 11 bases. The ends lost 6 bases at V and 7 bases at J; junction bases unmatched: 8. The CDR3 contains 15 residues. The germline CDR1 and CDR2 sequences are MNHEY and SVGAGI. CDR3 DNA: TGTGCCAGCAGCAGACCGGGACAGGGGGTTAATGAGCAGTTCTTC. Its translation is CASSRPGQGVNEQFF.

This rearrangement joins TRBV5-1 to TRBJ2-3, with 7 bases matching TRBD2. The CDR3 consists of 15 residues. Per the germline V gene, CDR1 is SGHRS and CDR2 is YFSETQ. The trim removed 2 bases at V and 3 bases at J, leaving 6 bases unmatched. The CDR3 spells CASSFPEAGTDTQYF. CDR3 coding DNA: TGCGCCAGCAGCTTCCCGGAAGCGGGGACAGATACGCAGTATTTT.

The chain is built from TRBV19 and TRBJ1-5; D is perhaps TRBD1 (6 bases). V was shortened by 5 bases and J by 1 base, with 12 bases between the two germline ends. This CDR3 spans 15 amino acids. Per the germline V gene, CDR1 is LNHDA and CDR2 is SQIVND (reference sequence). DNA for the CDR3: TGTGCCAGTAGTTGGGGGCCTTCAAGCAATCAGCCCCAGCATTTT. It translates to CASSWGPSSNQPQHF.

The CDR3 sequence: CASSPPSTDTQYF. CDR3 nucleotides: TGTGCCAGTAGTCCGCCCAGCACAGATACGCAGTATTTT. J is TRBJ2-3 and V is TRBV19; D is undetermined. V dropped 5 bases and J dropped 0 bases, with 6 bases sitting between them. Germline V gene data show CDR1 as LNHDA and CDR2 as SQIVND (reference sequence). This CDR3 comprises 13 residues.

This CDR3 reads CASSSREYGYTF. Here the CDR3 DNA reads TGTGCCAGCAGTTCCAGGGAGTACGGCTACACCTTC. The V call is TRBV6-5, the J call TRBJ1-2, with a weak D call TRBD1 (5 bases). V lost 4 bases, J lost 8 bases, and 11 bases lay in between. This CDR3 region has 12 residues. The germline gives CDR1 MNHEY, CDR2 SVGAGI.

V usage is TRBV11-3 and J usage is TRBJ2-2; 8 positions agree with TRBD2. V dropped 5 bases and J dropped 1; count of bases not matched to a gene: 3. This CDR3 is built from 15 residues. Germline-derived CDR1 and CDR2 are SGHNT and YENEEA. CDR3 residues: CASSPSGGNTGELFF. The CDR3 DNA reads TGTGCCAGCAGCCCAAGCGGGGGGAACACCGGGGAGCTGTTTTTT.

The chain joins TRBV6-5 to TRBJ1-1; 8 nucleotides line up with TRBD1. The V and J ends lost 6 bases and 4 bases, in that order; junction bases with no gene match: 7. The germline gives CDR1 MNHEY, CDR2 SVGAGI. The CDR3 totals 14 residues. CDR3 region: CASRTRGQGTEAFF. DNA of the CDR3: TGTGCCAGCAGGACCAGGGGGCAAGGCACTGAAGCTTTCTTT.

To note about this clone: Other DNA sequences in the same sample also yield this CDR3. The rearrangement joins TRBV11-2 to TRBJ2-1; D possibly corresponds to TRBD2 (6 bases). CDR3 length: 13 amino acids. With 1 base removed from V and 7 bases from J, the gap between germline ends came to 8 bases. Germline CDR1 reads SGHAT; CDR2 reads FQNNGV. This CDR3 reads CASSLGGDNEQFF. The CDR3 nucleotides are TGTGCCAGCAGCTTAGGGGGGGATAATGAGCAGTTCTTC.

The chain links TRBV6-6 to TRBJ2-5, with D possibly matching TRBD1 (6 bases). CDR1 is MNHNY and CDR2 is SVGAGI in the germline V gene (reference sequence). Trimming pared 6 bases from V and 2 bases from J, leaving 19 bases between. This CDR3 region has 16 residues. This CDR3 reads CASSTPDSLFQETQYF. CDR3 sequence (DNA): TGTGCCAGCAGCACACCGGACAGCTTATTTCAAGAGACCCAGTACTTC.

In this sample, this clone turned up a few times. The V call is TRBV12-5, the J call TRBJ2-1; the D gene could be TRBD1 or TRBD2 (5 bases each). The germline CDR1 and CDR2 sequences are LGHNT and FRNRAP. Deletions cut 6 bases from V and 9 bases from J, with 15 bases between. The CDR3 spans 13 residues. CDR3: CASGTGTSREQFF. The CDR3 DNA follows: TGTGCTAGTGGGACCGGGACCTCCCGTGAGCAGTTCTTC.

The chain has TRBV7-2 and TRBJ2-3, with D unresolved. This CDR3 has 12 amino acids. Germline V gene lookup returns CDR1 SGHTA and CDR2 FQGNSA. Trimming pared 5 bases from V and 2 bases from J, leaving 5 bases between. This chain's CDR3 is CASSPYTDTQYF. The CDR3 bases are TGTGCCAGCAGCCCCTACACAGATACGCAGTATTTT.